This T cell receptor (beta chain) was sequenced for a study of beta chain features in type 1 diabetes. This clone was seen only a few times. Antigen: not known. What was sequenced were expressed TCRB transcripts, since all of the isolated RNA had been reverse transcribed. Only in-frame clones appear in the TCRdb table, and some are missing; sequencing was by immunoSEQ multiplex PCR. The sample records almost 350,000 clones, roughly a fifth being singletons. V shed 2 bases and J shed 3 bases, with 11 bases lying between them. The germline gives CDR1 SQVTM, CDR2 ANQGSEA. The CDR3 consists of 14 residues. Notes on the study in general: The naive, central memory and Treg TCRB repertoires of patients appeared to be more similar to one another than those of healthy donors. A pattern of fewer insertions and more deletions at VDJ junctions was seen in type 1 diabetes patients. Type 1 diabetes patients had moderately but significantly shorter TCRB CDR3s in all four CD4+ subsets.

This clonotype was sampled from a woman aged 18-30 years in good health. The chain employs TRBV29-1 and TRBJ1-5; no clear D gene. What was sequenced was naive CD4+ T cells from blood. The CDR3 region is CSVETSGYNQPQHF. In DNA, the CDR3 is TGCAGCGTTGAAACGTCAGGCTACAATCAGCCCCAGCATTTT.